Each of the 29 T cell receptor beta chains below was sequenced from the same sample in a study of metastatic and nonmetastatic thyroid tumors. No patient received treatment before thyroid surgery. TCRdb used MiXCR to call clones anew from the PCR reads. Among 5,500 to 7,000 clones listed, roughly a fifth were seen once. Sequencing input: adjacent normal tissue. The receptors were sampled from a female donor with papillary thyroid cancer or a benign thyroid nodule (not recorded which). Some clones in this sample may be carry-over from other donors' samples.

This clone qualifies as medium-sized. The chain uses TRBV7-3 and TRBJ2-3; 7 bases map to TRBD1. The CDR3 totals 12 residues. Germline CDR1 SGHTA, CDR2 FQGTGA. After removal of 5 bases from V and 4 bases from J, the junction contained 0 bases not matched to a gene. The CDR3 DNA is TGTGCCAGCAGCCAGGGGGCAGATACGCAGTATTTT. It encodes CASSQGADTQYF. Full variable domain (rest looked up from reference TRBV7-3 and TRBJ2-3): GAGVSQTPSNKVTEKGKYVELRCDPISGHTALYWYRQSLGQGPEFLIYFQGTGAADDSGLPNDRFFAVRPEGSVSTLKIQRTERGDSAVYLCASSQGADTQYFGPGTRLTVL.

This clone is labeled medium-sized. This rearrangement joins TRBV4-1 to TRBJ2-5, with TRBD2 matching 11 bases. This CDR3 spans 18 amino acids. V shed 0 bases and J 4 bases; nucleotides not matched to a gene: 10. The germline CDR1 and CDR2 sequences are MGHRA and YSYEKL. This CDR3 is CASSQENGSGGVGETQYF. The DNA for the CDR3 is TGCGCCAGCAGCCAAGAGAACGGTAGCGGGGGGGTGGGAGAGACCCAGTACTTC.

The chain couples TRBV20-1 to TRBJ2-1; no clear D gene. Looked up from germline, CDR1 is DFQATT and CDR2 is SNEGSKA (reference sequence). V lost 3 bases to trimming and J lost 5 bases, with 11 bases between them. This CDR3 is built from 13 residues. CDR3 in amino acids: CSASPDNNNEQFF. CDR3 bases: TGCAGTGCTAGCCCGGATAACAACAATGAGCAGTTCTTC.

Relative to its sample, this clone is medium-sized. This chain links TRBV12-3 or TRBV12-4 with TRBJ2-3; D uncertain. Trimming cost V 6 bases and J 6 bases, with 13 bases left between them. The CDR3 consists of 13 residues. CDR3 sequence reads: CASSLLLTDTQYF. CDR3 nucleotides: TGTGCCAGCAGCCTACTCTTGACGGATACGCAGTATTTT.

The sample holds a few counts of this clone. The chain carries TRBV19 and TRBJ2-3; the D gene is possibly TRBD2 (6 bases). Germline CDR1 and CDR2: LNHDA and SQIVND (reference sequence). The CDR3 is 15 residues long. Trimming took off 5 bases at V and 1 base at J, with 13 bases between the two ends. CDR3 coding DNA: TGTGCCAGTAGTTGGGACGGAGGGGGCACAGATACGCAGTATTTT. Its translation: CASSWDGGGTDTQYF.

This clone showed up many times. The rearrangement links TRBV12-3 or TRBV12-4 to TRBJ2-5; 7 nucleotides line up with TRBD2. The CDR3 has 16 amino acids. J gave up 5 bases and V 2 bases, and 11 bases lay outside the gene matches. The CDR3 reads CASSLWGGGTGETQYF. CDR3 bases: TGTGCCAGCAGTTTATGGGGGGGGGGGACGGGGGAGACCCAGTACTTC.

This clone was recorded many times. CDR3 region: CASSQARAANSYEQYF. Written as DNA, the CDR3 is TGCGCCAGCAGCCAAGCCCGGGCAGCCAACTCCTACGAGCAGTACTTC. V and J are TRBV4-1 and TRBJ2-7, with D hard to call. Germline loops: CDR1 MGHRA, CDR2 YSYEKL. V lost 1 base, J lost 0 bases, and 13 bases lay in between. The CDR3 runs 16 residues.

The rearrangement links TRBV27 to TRBJ2-7; D remains unclear. The CDR3 extends over 16 amino acids. From germline, CDR1 is MNHEY and CDR2 SMNVEV (reference sequence). Trimming shortened V by 8 bases and J by 3 bases, and 23 bases separated the two germline ends. The CDR3 sequence is CASAALRRIKLYEQYF. In nucleotides, the CDR3 is TGTGCCAGCGCTGCCCTCCGGCGAATTAAGCTCTACGAGCAGTACTTC.

By share, this clone counts as medium-sized. The rearrangement links TRBV20-1 to TRBJ1-6; unclear D gene. Trimming stripped 3 bases from V and 6 bases from J, with 15 bases between. The CDR3 runs to 15 residues. Germline CDR1 DFQATT, CDR2 SNEGSKA (reference sequence). Here the CDR3 DNA reads TGCAGTGCTAGGGTTTCCAACCTTCGTAATTCACCCCTCCACTTT. Translating it yields CSARVSNLRNSPLHF.

A few counts support this clone. V is TRBV29-1 and J is TRBJ1-1; D ambiguous. CDR3 length: 13 residues. V was shortened by 4 bases and J by 1 base, with 10 bases between the two germline ends. Germline-derived CDR1 and CDR2 are SQVTM and ANQGSEA. In nucleotides, the CDR3 is TGCAGCGTTGTTCACAGCCAGAACACTGAAGCTTTCTTT. This encodes CSVVHSQNTEAFF.

In this sample, this clone turned up a few times. This sequence joins TRBV6-1 and TRBJ1-5; no clear D. Germline-derived CDR1 and CDR2 are MNHNS and SASEGT. The V end was cut by 3 bases, the J end by 14 bases, with 11 bases between. The CDR3 totals 11 residues. The CDR3 protein is CASSEYQTKHF. CDR3 DNA sequence: TGTGCCAGCAGTGAGTATCAGACCAAGCATTTT.

This clone was recorded at least ten times. The rearrangement links TRBV12-3 or TRBV12-4 to TRBJ2-3; 10 bases line up with TRBD2. The CDR3 consists of 14 residues. The V and J ends lost 6 bases and 5 bases, in that order; junction bases with no gene match: 5. The CDR3 DNA is TGTGCCAGCAGCAGAGCGGGAGGGTTAGATACGCAGTATTTT. As protein: CASSRAGGLDTQYF.

By proportion, this clone is medium-sized. This chain connects TRBV7-2 to TRBJ2-3; D possibly matches TRBD1 or TRBD2 (5 bases each). The CDR3 is 15 amino acids. The V end lost 4 bases, the J end lost 0 bases, and 11 bases lay between the germline ends. Looked up from germline, CDR1 is SGHTA and CDR2 is FQGNSA. This CDR3 is CASSSQGGSTDTQYF. CDR3 DNA: TGTGCCAGCAGCTCCCAGGGCGGGAGCACAGATACGCAGTATTTT.

This clone was counted a few times. The chain recombines TRBV6-1 with TRBJ1-2; D gene unclear. The V end was cut by 1 base, the J end by 2 bases, with 8 bases between. The germline gives CDR1 MNHNS, CDR2 SASEGT. This CDR3 has 14 amino acids. CDR3 bases: TGTGCCAGCAGTGAAGACTGGTGGAACTATGGCTACACCTTC. Translation gives CASSEDWWNYGYTF.

The chain uses TRBV6-2 or TRBV6-3 and TRBJ1-5, with D unresolved. CDR3 length: 13 amino acids. Trimming shortened V by 2 bases and J by 7 bases, and 9 bases separated the two germline ends. CDR1 is MNHEY and CDR2 is SVGEGT in the germline V gene. In nucleotides, the CDR3 is TGTGCCAGCAGTTACGGGCTCGGACAGCCCCAGCATTTT. This gives the protein CASSYGLGQPQHF.

In this sample, this clone turned up a few times. The V gene is TRBV20-1, the J gene TRBJ1-2; unclear D gene. This CDR3 contains 14 residues. Germline CDR1 reads DFQATT; CDR2 reads SNEGSKA (reference sequence). V lost 0 bases and J 7 bases, leaving 15 bases between the germline ends. The CDR3 loop is CSAREEYNSFGYTF. The CDR3 DNA sequence: TGCAGTGCTAGAGAGGAGTACAACTCATTTGGCTACACCTTC.

Concerning this clone: At one end the junction does not follow the germline gene, possibly because of a read error. This chain uses TRBV12-3 or TRBV12-4 with TRBJ1-2; tentatively, D is TRBD1 (6 bases). The CDR3 length is 16 residues. The CDR3 sequence: CVSCFHPVQGRSGYTF. CDR3 DNA: TGTGTCAGCTGTTTTCATCCGGTACAGGGTCGGAGTGGCTACACCTTC.

The sample holds many counts of this clone. This chain connects TRBV3-1 to TRBJ2-5; D may be TRBD2 (5 bases). Germline CDR1 and CDR2: LGHDT and YNNKEL (reference sequence). V was clipped by 5 bases and J by 7 bases, with 14 bases between them. The CDR3 length is 13 residues. CDR3 amino acids: CASSEGPLRTQYF. The CDR3 nucleotides read TGTGCCAGCAGCGAGGGCCCCCTGAGGACCCAGTACTTC.

By share, this clone counts as medium-sized. The V and J genes are TRBV7-8 and TRBJ2-1; possible D gene TRBD1, 6 bases. The CDR3 has 14 amino acids. Trimming removed 4 bases from V and 6 bases from J, with 13 bases in between. Germline values: CDR1 SGHVS, CDR2 FQNEAQ. CDR3 nucleotides: TGTGCCAGCAGCTCCAGGACAGTTCTCAATGAGCAGTTCTTC. It translates to CASSSRTVLNEQFF. Filled out from reference TRBV7-8 and TRBJ2-1, the complete variable domain reads GAGVSQSPRYKVAKRGQDVALRCDPISGHVSLFWYQQALGQGPEFLTYFQNEAQLDKSGLPSDRFFAERPEGSVSTLKIQRTQQEDSAVYLCASSSRTVLNEQFFGPGTRLTVL.

The chain joins TRBV18 to TRBJ2-3; 9 positions match TRBD1. The CDR3 is made up of 14 amino acids. The J segment lost 4 bases and the V segment lost 3 bases, leaving 2 bases of the junction unmatched. CDR1 is KGHSH, CDR2 LQKENI, per germline. Here the CDR3 DNA reads TGTGCCAGCTCACCCGACAGGGGGTCAGATACGCAGTATTTT. Translation: CASSPDRGSDTQYF. Full variable domain (rest looked up from reference TRBV18 and TRBJ2-3): NAGVMQNPRHLVRRRGQEARLRCSPMKGHSHVYWYRQLPEEGLKFMVYLQKENIIDESGMPKERFSAEFPKEGPSILRIQQVVRGDSAAYFCASSPDRGSDTQYFGPGTRLTVL.

The genes are TRBV30 and TRBJ2-7; TRBD2 matches 7 bases. With V trimmed by 3 bases and J by 4 bases, 6 bases remained unmatched. Looked up from germline, CDR1 is GTSNPN and CDR2 is SVGIG (reference sequence). This CDR3 spans 13 amino acids. DNA of the CDR3: TGTGCCTGGAGAGGGAGGGAGGAATACGAGCAGTACTTC. Translation: CAWRGREEYEQYF.

By frequency in the sample, this clone is medium-sized (0.01 to 0.1%). This chain connects TRBV20-1 to TRBJ1-1, with unresolved D. Germline CDR1 reads DFQATT; CDR2 reads SNEGSKA (reference sequence). The V gene lost 0 bases and the J gene lost 3 bases, with 8 bases spanning the gap. This CDR3 contains 13 residues. CDR3 DNA: TGCAGTGCTAGAGATCAAGTATACACTGAAGCTTTCTTT. It translates to CSARDQVYTEAFF.

In this sample, this clone is medium-sized. The chain combines TRBV11-2 with TRBJ2-7; D ambiguous. The CDR3 runs to 13 residues. The V end lost 1 base, the J end lost 4 bases, and 8 bases lay between the germline ends. Germline CDR1 is SGHAT and CDR2 is FQNNGV. In DNA, the CDR3 is TGTGCCAGCAGCTTAGCGGTCCAGTACGAGCAGTACTTC. It codes for CASSLAVQYEQYF.

The rearrangement links TRBV9 to TRBJ2-7; 13 bases agree with TRBD2. The length of the CDR3 is 16 residues. CDR1 is SGDLS, CDR2 YYNGEE, per germline. Trimming removed 0 bases from V and 9 bases from J; junction bases left unmatched: 9. This chain's CDR3 is CASSVAGTSGISGQYF. The CDR3 bases are TGTGCCAGCAGCGTAGCCGGGACTAGCGGGATCTCCGGGCAGTACTTC.

By frequency in the sample, this clone is medium-sized. The chain uses TRBV20-1 and TRBJ2-2; D gene ambiguous. Trimming cost V 1 base and J 4 bases, with 10 bases left between them. Germline lookup yields CDR1 DFQATT and CDR2 SNEGSKA (reference sequence). The CDR3 has 14 residues. CDR3 loop: CSARAPGPTGELFF. The CDR3 DNA follows: TGCAGTGCTAGAGCTCCCGGACCCACCGGGGAGCTGTTTTTT.

This clone has a single count. The genes are TRBV5-1 and TRBJ2-1, with D perhaps TRBD1 (5 bases). Germline CDR1 SGHRS, CDR2 YFSETQ. Trimming pared 3 bases from V and 5 bases from J, leaving 9 bases between. The CDR3 contains 13 residues. The CDR3 DNA is TGCGCCAGCAGCTATGACAGTCACAATGAGCAGTTCTTC. It codes for CASSYDSHNEQFF. Full variable domain (missing parts from reference TRBV5-1 and TRBJ2-1): KAGVTQTPRYLIKTRGQQVTLSCSPISGHRSVSWYQQTPGQGLQFLFEYFSETQRNKGNFPGRFSGRQFSNSRSEMNVSTLELGDSALYLCASSYDSHNEQFFGPGTRLTVL.

A few counts support this clone. The chain employs TRBV6-5 and TRBJ1-1, with D possibly TRBD1 on 6 matching bases. The CDR3 runs 15 residues. Germline V gene data show CDR1 as MNHEY and CDR2 as SVGAGI. V shed 4 bases and J shed 3 bases, with 15 bases lying between them. The CDR3 here is CASSLGGGLDTEAFF. CDR3 nucleotides: TGTGCCAGCAGTTTAGGAGGGGGGCTGGACACTGAAGCTTTCTTT.

At least ten counts were recorded for this clone. The gene calls are TRBV10-2 and TRBJ2-3; 11 bases line up with TRBD2. Germline V CDR1 and CDR2: WSHSY, SAAADI. With 3 bases clipped from V and 1 base from J, the junction kept 6 bases outside the gene matches. CDR3 size: 17 residues. In DNA form, the CDR3 reads TGCGCCAGCAGTGACACTAGCGGGAGTGTAGGCACAGATACGCAGTATTTT. It translates to CASSDTSGSVGTDTQYF.

This clone ranks as medium-sized. V usage is TRBV10-3 and J usage is TRBJ1-1; D call uncertain. Trimming removed 0 bases at V and 2 bases at J, with 7 bases between. CDR3 length: 14 residues. Germline V gene lookup returns CDR1 ENHRY and CDR2 SYGVKD. The CDR3 spells CAISESIGNTEAFF. The CDR3 coding sequence is TGTGCCATCAGTGAGTCGATAGGCAACACTGAAGCTTTCTTT.